This paragraph covers one TCR gamma chain sequence. What it binds is unknown. Bulk repertoires came from Vgamma9/Vdelta2+ or Vdelta2-negative gammadelta T cells flow-sorted from PBMC. This sample stems from a study of γδ T cells in repeated Plasmodium falciparum infection. Whole-study findings and limits: Waves of new clonotype selection appeared after repeated controlled infections in Vdelta2-negative, largely Vdelta1+, gammadelta T cells.

Both TRG and TRD chains were sequenced from each sorted sample. TCRdb reprocessed the multiplex PCR reads through CATT. The sample has around 120 gamma-chain clones; around 84% are singletons. Germline values: CDR1 GITISATS, CDR2 ISYDGTV (reference sequence). This CDR3 contains 19 residues. This clonotype was sampled from a pool of human donors (malaria-infected and uninfected, not separated). The J gene was not called, though the V gene is TRGV9. The sequenced sample consisted of gamma-delta T cells from blood. The CDR3 sequence: CACDTVLGGSSSLTAQLFF. CDR3 coding DNA: TGTGCCTGTGACACGGTACTTGGGGGCTCCTCTTCTTTGACAGCACAACTCTTCTTT.